Listed below are T cell receptor beta chains from one sample, sequenced in a study of T cell changes during pregnancy in multiple sclerosis. The assay was immunoSEQ multiplex PCR, and TCRdb's table has in-frame clones only and misses some. The table lists tens of thousands of clones, roughly 93% of them singletons. Specimen: peripheral blood, collected in the second trimester of pregnancy. Source of these receptors: a female donor with multiple sclerosis, enrolled in a pregnancy study. Each CDR3 is given with its conserved first and last residue. Fields, in order: clone size, D gene, CDR3 length, J gene, V gene, CDR3 protein. A D gene is named only where the DNA matches it firmly. Clone size is stated in some rows and not others, as once, few, many or a class when expanded.

.	.	12	TRBJ1-2	TRBV29-1	CSVAEGGYGYTF
.	.	14	TRBJ1-1	TRBV19	CASSFNRDMAEAFF
.	.	14	TRBJ2-7	TRBV4-3	CASSQDEGGYEQYF
.	TRBD2	16	TRBJ2-7	TRBV7-2	CASSLVAAGGRERQYF
.	TRBD1	16	TRBJ1-4	TRBV27	CASSLRTGGTNEKLFF
.	TRBD2	14	TRBJ2-1	TRBV4-1	CASSQGTLAGSRFF
.	TRBD1	13	TRBJ1-2	TRBV5-6	CASSPPGGYGYTF
.	.	14	TRBJ1-6	TRBV28	CASSQFSYNSPLHF
.	TRBD1	14	TRBJ2-7	TRBV2	CASMRRQGSPFSLF
.	.	14	TRBJ1-1	TRBV6-1	CASSDEGGLTEAFF
.	TRBD2	18	TRBJ2-5	TRBV30	CAWTLAWDLAGGQETQYF
.	TRBD2	14	TRBJ2-1	TRBV7-3	CASSSGGSQNEQFF
.	TRBD2	15	TRBJ2-2	TRBV2	CASTYSGGVNRELFF
.	.	17	TRBJ1-2	TRBV29-1	CSAQGRTTGNSNYGYTF
.	.	15	TRBJ1-3	TRBV18	CASSPISGNLDTIYF
.	.	11	TRBJ2-1	TRBV5-4	CASSQGREQFF
.	TRBD2	15	TRBJ2-3	TRBV9	CASSVREGITDTQYF
.	TRBD1	15	TRBJ2-7	TRBV6-6	CASSYSGTGVYEQYF
.	TRBD1	15	TRBJ1-4	TRBV4-2	CASSQLGQGNEKLFF
.	.	18	TRBJ2-6	TRBV15	CATSRGDRLRSGANVLTF
.	TRBD1	14	TRBJ1-5	TRBV14	CASSPGGSNQPQHF
.	.	18	TRBJ2-1	TRBV21-1	CASSKVASGFSSYNEQFF
.	TRBD1	14	TRBJ2-7	TRBV6-6	CASSRGDRGREQYF
.	.	16	TRBJ2-1	TRBV14	CASSPIPYRSRNEQFF
.	.	13	TRBJ2-7	TRBV28	CASRPSSSYEQYF
.	.	17	TRBJ2-6	TRBV18	CASSAQTVVSGANVLTF
.	TRBD2	14	TRBJ2-7	TRBV10-1	CASSTGTSVYEQYF
.	.	13	TRBJ2-7	TRBV27	CASKRTGPYEQYF
.	TRBD1	13	TRBJ2-7	TRBV28	CASSSTGGRVAYF
once	.	13	TRBJ1-2	TRBV28	CASSSRREDGYTF
.	.	13	TRBJ1-2	TRBV5-4	CASSFGGFYGYTF
.	.	14	TRBJ2-2	TRBV2	CASLAGANTGELFF
once	.	16	TRBJ2-4	TRBV18	CASSPPDSLAKNIQYF
.	TRBD1	14	TRBJ1-6	TRBV18	CASSPDRVGSPLHF
.	TRBD1	14	TRBJ1-3	TRBV2	CASRGQTRRNTIYF
.	TRBD1	15	TRBJ2-7	TRBV28	CASSSLPDRAYEQYF